This T cell receptor (beta chain) was documented in a study of breast tumors, draining lymph nodes, adjacent tissues. The study's findings and limits: Tumors had less TCR diversity than lymph nodes, more than nontumor tissue. That most tumor T cells come from lymph nodes remained unproven. Findings are consistent with lymph node origin and intratumoral expansion of most tumor T cells.

TCRdb re-called the multiplex PCR reads with MiXCR, one entry per CDR3 protein. The data show around 140,000 distinct CDR3 sequences, around 24% seen once. Axillary draining lymph nodes of breast cancer patients supplied the node samples. V was cut by 5 bases and J by 5 bases, with 17 bases left in between. From germline, CDR1 is SGHNT and CDR2 YENEEA. This CDR3 comprises 15 residues. This clonotype was picked up many times. Its antigen is currently unknown. This TCR was sampled from a female donor with breast cancer. Some clones in this sample may be carry-over from other donors' samples. J is TRBJ2-3 and V is TRBV11-3, with D tentatively TRBD1 (6 bases). The sequencing sample was made of axillary lymph node tissue. CDR3 sequence: CASSPVTGLGDTQYF. Written as DNA, the CDR3 is TGTGCCAGCAGCCCAGTCACAGGGCTGGGAGATACGCAGTATTTT.